Listed below are T cell receptor beta chains from one sample, sequenced in a study of T cell responses to AZD1222 COVID-19 vaccine. TCRdb's copy holds only in-frame clones and misses some; the assay was immunoSEQ multiplex PCR. The data hold some 160,000 clones, with 92% observed a single time. Sequenced material: peripheral blood, taken on day 0 of AZD1222 vaccination. The receptor source for this set is an adult in good health. Each CDR3 is given with its conserved first and last residue. The D gene is left open where the match is weak. Clone size appears in some rows only: once, few, many, or a class for an expanded clone.

v_call: TRBV5-1
d_call: -
cdr3_length: 15
clone_size: -
j_call: TRBJ2-7
cdr3_nt: TGCGCCAGCAGCTTGGGTGGTGGGTTTGGGAACGAGCAGTACTTC
cdr3_aa: CASSLGGGFGNEQYF

v_call: TRBV29-1
d_call: -
cdr3_length: 12
clone_size: -
j_call: TRBJ2-5
cdr3_nt: TGCAGCGTCGGAGGGGGCAGAGAGACCCAGTACTTC
cdr3_aa: CSVGGGRETQYF

v_call: TRBV6-2/TRBV6-3
d_call: -
cdr3_length: 15
clone_size: once
j_call: TRBJ1-1
cdr3_nt: TGTGCCAGCAGCAATCACAGGGTTGACCCCCTTGAAGCTTTCTTT
cdr3_aa: CASSNHRVDPLEAFF

v_call: TRBV5-6
d_call: -
cdr3_length: 18
clone_size: -
j_call: TRBJ1-4
cdr3_nt: TGTGCCAGCAGCTTGGCGGGAGGGTACAGGGCAACTAATGAAAAACTGTTTTTT
cdr3_aa: CASSLAGGYRATNEKLFF

v_call: TRBV2
d_call: TRBD1
cdr3_length: 15
clone_size: -
j_call: TRBJ1-5
cdr3_nt: TGTGCCAGCAGTGAGAGGCAGGGGGCGAATCAGCCCCAGCATTTT
cdr3_aa: CASSERQGANQPQHF

v_call: TRBV6-5
d_call: -
cdr3_length: 14
clone_size: -
j_call: TRBJ2-2
cdr3_nt: TGTGCCAGCAGTTTTAATAACGTAGGCGGGGAGCTGTTTTTT
cdr3_aa: CASSFNNVGGELFF

v_call: TRBV18
d_call: TRBD1
cdr3_length: 14
clone_size: -
j_call: TRBJ1-1
cdr3_nt: TGTGCCAGCTCTCGACAGGGATTGAACACTGAAGCTTTCTTT
cdr3_aa: CASSRQGLNTEAFF

v_call: TRBV30
d_call: -
cdr3_length: 12
clone_size: -
j_call: TRBJ1-2
cdr3_nt: TGTGCCTGGAGTCCGAGTAACTATGGCTACACCTTC
cdr3_aa: CAWSPSNYGYTF

v_call: TRBV4-3
d_call: TRBD1
cdr3_length: 15
clone_size: -
j_call: TRBJ1-2
cdr3_nt: TGCGCCAGCAGCCCCTCCGGCAGGGGGGGCTATGGCTACACCTTC
cdr3_aa: CASSPSGRGGYGYTF

v_call: TRBV6-5
d_call: -
cdr3_length: 15
clone_size: -
j_call: TRBJ1-1
cdr3_nt: TGTGCCAGCAGTTACGATGCAGGGGAAGGCACTGAAGCTTTCTTT
cdr3_aa: CASSYDAGEGTEAFF

v_call: TRBV4-1
d_call: TRBD1
cdr3_length: 15
clone_size: -
j_call: TRBJ2-5
cdr3_nt: TGCGCCAGCAGCCAAGTGGGACAGGGTGGAGAGACCCAGTACTTC
cdr3_aa: CASSQVGQGGETQYF

v_call: TRBV7-9
d_call: -
cdr3_length: 14
clone_size: -
j_call: TRBJ2-3
cdr3_nt: TGTGCCAGCAGCGAACCTACAGGGACAGATACGCAGTATTTT
cdr3_aa: CASSEPTGTDTQYF

v_call: TRBV29-1
d_call: -
cdr3_length: 13
clone_size: -
j_call: TRBJ1-2
cdr3_nt: TGCAGCGTTGGGGGCAGAGGGGACTATGGCTACACCTTC
cdr3_aa: CSVGGRGDYGYTF

v_call: TRBV6-5
d_call: -
cdr3_length: 14
clone_size: few
j_call: TRBJ1-6
cdr3_nt: TGTGCCAGCAGACGGGATAGGTCCAGTTCACCCCTCCACTTT
cdr3_aa: CASRRDRSSSPLHF

v_call: TRBV11-2
d_call: -
cdr3_length: 16
clone_size: -
j_call: TRBJ2-7
cdr3_nt: TGTGCCAGCAGCGGACCCCGGGGACGTCCACCGTACGAGCAGTACTTC
cdr3_aa: CASSGPRGRPPYEQYF

v_call: TRBV24-1
d_call: TRBD2
cdr3_length: 15
clone_size: -
j_call: TRBJ2-1
cdr3_nt: TGTGCCACCAGTGATCCAGGCTCCGGGAGGGATGAGCAGTTCTTC
cdr3_aa: CATSDPGSGRDEQFF

v_call: TRBV19
d_call: TRBD1
cdr3_length: 14
clone_size: -
j_call: TRBJ2-7
cdr3_nt: TGTGCCAGTAGTATAAGGACAGGTCCCTACGAGCAGTACTTC
cdr3_aa: CASSIRTGPYEQYF

v_call: TRBV5-4
d_call: -
cdr3_length: 13
clone_size: -
j_call: TRBJ1-5
cdr3_nt: TGTGCCAGCAGCTTGGGGGGCCATCAGCCCCAGCATTTT
cdr3_aa: CASSLGGHQPQHF

v_call: TRBV4-2
d_call: -
cdr3_length: 15
clone_size: -
j_call: TRBJ1-1
cdr3_nt: TGTGCCAGCAGCCAAGATTTACGGAGGGGCACTGAAGCTTTCTTT
cdr3_aa: CASSQDLRRGTEAFF

v_call: TRBV20-1
d_call: -
cdr3_length: 12
clone_size: once
j_call: TRBJ2-3
cdr3_nt: TGCAGTGCTAGTGAAGGTACAGATACGCAGTATTTT
cdr3_aa: CSASEGTDTQYF

v_call: TRBV6-5
d_call: TRBD1
cdr3_length: 13
clone_size: once
j_call: TRBJ2-3
cdr3_nt: TGTGCCAGTAAGACAGGGCGCACAGATACGCAGTATTTT
cdr3_aa: CASKTGRTDTQYF

v_call: TRBV10-1
d_call: -
cdr3_length: 13
clone_size: -
j_call: TRBJ1-2
cdr3_nt: TGCGCCAGCAGTGCAGGGACTTCCCGTGGCTACACCTTC
cdr3_aa: CASSAGTSRGYTF

v_call: TRBV6-6
d_call: -
cdr3_length: 14
clone_size: -
j_call: TRBJ2-7
cdr3_nt: TGTGCCAGCCGAACCTGGGGCCGGGGATACGAGCAGTACTTC
cdr3_aa: CASRTWGRGYEQYF

v_call: TRBV2
d_call: -
cdr3_length: 14
clone_size: -
j_call: TRBJ1-2
cdr3_nt: TGTGCCAGCAGCTTTATTGGGACGGAATATGGCTACACCTTC
cdr3_aa: CASSFIGTEYGYTF

v_call: TRBV11-2
d_call: TRBD2
cdr3_length: 14
clone_size: -
j_call: TRBJ2-5
cdr3_nt: TGTGCCAGCAGCTCACAGCGGGGTCTCGAGACCCAGTACTTC
cdr3_aa: CASSSQRGLETQYF

v_call: TRBV15
d_call: -
cdr3_length: 15
clone_size: -
j_call: TRBJ2-7
cdr3_nt: TGTGCCACCAGCAGAGATCTGGGGGAGGCGTACGAGCAGTACTTC
cdr3_aa: CATSRDLGEAYEQYF

v_call: TRBV3-1/TRBV3-2
d_call: TRBD1
cdr3_length: 14
clone_size: -
j_call: TRBJ1-2
cdr3_nt: TGTGCCAGCAGCCAATCACAGGGGGCGCGCGGCTACACCTTC
cdr3_aa: CASSQSQGARGYTF

v_call: TRBV7-6
d_call: -
cdr3_length: 13
clone_size: -
j_call: TRBJ2-5
cdr3_nt: TGTGCCAGCAGCTTAGATCGGGAAGAGACCCAGTACTTC
cdr3_aa: CASSLDREETQYF

v_call: TRBV9
d_call: TRBD1
cdr3_length: 9
clone_size: -
j_call: TRBJ2-5
cdr3_nt: TGTGCCACCTCAGGGGGCCAGTACTTC
cdr3_aa: CATSGGQYF

v_call: TRBV27
d_call: -
cdr3_length: 15
clone_size: -
j_call: TRBJ1-2
cdr3_nt: TGTGCCAGCAGCCGCGATCGGCAGGGCCGCTATGGCTACACCTTC
cdr3_aa: CASSRDRQGRYGYTF

v_call: TRBV7-8
d_call: TRBD1
cdr3_length: 15
clone_size: once
j_call: TRBJ2-5
cdr3_nt: TGTGCCAGCAGCTACGGACAGGGGGCCCTGGAGACCCAGTACTTC
cdr3_aa: CASSYGQGALETQYF

v_call: TRBV5-4
d_call: -
cdr3_length: 13
clone_size: -
j_call: TRBJ2-7
cdr3_nt: TGTGCCAGCAGCTTCGGGAATTACTACGAGCAGTACTTC
cdr3_aa: CASSFGNYYEQYF

v_call: TRBV19
d_call: -
cdr3_length: 13
clone_size: -
j_call: TRBJ2-5
cdr3_nt: TGTGCCACCGGCAGGGCCCCGGGGGAGACCCAGTACTTC
cdr3_aa: CATGRAPGETQYF

v_call: TRBV6-5
d_call: TRBD2
cdr3_length: 16
clone_size: -
j_call: TRBJ2-2
cdr3_nt: TGTGCCAGCAGTTTGCTAGCGGGAGTCAACACCGGGGAGCTGTTTTTT
cdr3_aa: CASSLLAGVNTGELFF

v_call: TRBV6-5
d_call: TRBD1
cdr3_length: 14
clone_size: once
j_call: TRBJ1-1
cdr3_nt: TGTGCCAGCAGGGACAGGGCCCGGAACACTGAAGCTTTCTTT
cdr3_aa: CASRDRARNTEAFF

v_call: TRBV19
d_call: -
cdr3_length: 14
clone_size: -
j_call: TRBJ1-4
cdr3_nt: TGCGCTTCCAGGCAGGGAGCCATTAATGAAAAACTGTTTTTT
cdr3_aa: CASRQGAINEKLFF

v_call: TRBV7-3
d_call: -
cdr3_length: 14
clone_size: -
j_call: TRBJ1-6
cdr3_nt: TGTGCCAGCAGCTTGGCCGGAGGAAATTCACCCCTCCACTTT
cdr3_aa: CASSLAGGNSPLHF

v_call: TRBV7-2
d_call: -
cdr3_length: 11
clone_size: -
j_call: TRBJ1-6
cdr3_nt: TGTGCCAGCAGCTTAAATTCACCCCTCCACTTT
cdr3_aa: CASSLNSPLHF

v_call: TRBV5-4
d_call: -
cdr3_length: 14
clone_size: -
j_call: TRBJ1-4
cdr3_nt: TGTGCCAGCAGCTTGAAACAGATGAATGAAAAACTGTTTTTT
cdr3_aa: CASSLKQMNEKLFF

v_call: TRBV14
d_call: TRBD1
cdr3_length: 14
clone_size: -
j_call: TRBJ1-6
cdr3_nt: TGTGCCAGCAGCCAAGAGACAGGGAGTTCACCCCTCCACTTT
cdr3_aa: CASSQETGSSPLHF

v_call: TRBV2
d_call: -
cdr3_length: 13
clone_size: -
j_call: TRBJ1-5
cdr3_nt: TGTGCCAGCACCCGAGAGGGAAATCAGCCCCAGCATTTT
cdr3_aa: CASTREGNQPQHF

v_call: TRBV30
d_call: -
cdr3_length: 16
clone_size: -
j_call: TRBJ1-6
cdr3_nt: TGTGCCGCGATACAGGCCTATAGCTCCTATAATTCACCCCTCCACTTT
cdr3_aa: CAAIQAYSSYNSPLHF

v_call: TRBV2
d_call: TRBD1
cdr3_length: 15
clone_size: once
j_call: TRBJ1-6
cdr3_nt: TGTGCCAGCAGTGACGGGACAGATAATAATTCACCCCTCCACTTT
cdr3_aa: CASSDGTDNNSPLHF

v_call: TRBV3-1/TRBV3-2
d_call: -
cdr3_length: 18
clone_size: -
j_call: TRBJ2-5
cdr3_nt: TGTGCCAGCAGCCAAGATCTAGCGAGCGGAGCGTACCAAGAGACCCAGTACTTC
cdr3_aa: CASSQDLASGAYQETQYF

v_call: TRBV7-2
d_call: TRBD1
cdr3_length: 15
clone_size: -
j_call: TRBJ1-5
cdr3_nt: TGTGCCAGCAGCCACTCGGACAGGGTCGGTCAGCCCCAGCATTTT
cdr3_aa: CASSHSDRVGQPQHF

v_call: TRBV13
d_call: TRBD1
cdr3_length: 16
clone_size: once
j_call: TRBJ2-6
cdr3_nt: TGTGCCAGCGAGCTTCAGGGGGACTCTGGGGCCAACGTCCTGACTTTC
cdr3_aa: CASELQGDSGANVLTF

v_call: TRBV19
d_call: TRBD1
cdr3_length: 15
clone_size: -
j_call: TRBJ1-5
cdr3_nt: TGTGCCAGTAGCGCGACAGGGGGCCTCAATCAGCCCCAGCATTTT
cdr3_aa: CASSATGGLNQPQHF

v_call: TRBV28
d_call: TRBD1
cdr3_length: 14
clone_size: -
j_call: TRBJ1-2
cdr3_nt: TGTGCCAGCAGAATTCGTTGGACAGGGTATGGCTACACCTTC
cdr3_aa: CASRIRWTGYGYTF